The rows below give T cell receptor beta chains drawn from one sample of a study of OX40 agonist ivuxolimab in advanced cancers. Produced via immunoSEQ multiplex PCR; TCRdb's table is partial and in-frame only. The sample consists of 40,000 to 45,000 clones, less than 90% of them appearing once. The sequencing used CD4+ or CD8+ T cells sorted from blood, collected in a trial of the OX40 agonist ivuxolimab. The receptor set was obtained from an adult with an advanced solid tumor such as melanoma, head and neck, liver or kidney cancer. The CDR3 runs from the conserved cysteine through the conserved F or W. Fields, in order: V gene, D gene, J gene, clone size, CDR3 DNA, CDR3 protein. The D gene is left open where the match is weak. Clone size appears in some rows only: once, few, many, or a class for an expanded clone.

v_call: TRBV20-1; d_call: .; j_call: TRBJ2-1; clone_size: .; cdr3_nt: TGCAGTGCTAGAGTCCTAGATGAGCAGTTCTTC; cdr3_aa: CSARVLDEQFF
v_call: TRBV7-9; d_call: TRBD1; j_call: TRBJ1-2; clone_size: .; cdr3_nt: TGTGCCAGCACCTCGACAGGGAGGGATGGCTACACCTTC; cdr3_aa: CASTSTGRDGYTF
v_call: TRBV5-4; d_call: TRBD2; j_call: TRBJ2-7; clone_size: once; cdr3_nt: TGTGCCAGCAGCCCAGGACTAGCGGGGGGGCACGAGCAGTACTTC; cdr3_aa: CASSPGLAGGHEQYF
v_call: TRBV7-9; d_call: .; j_call: TRBJ2-2; clone_size: .; cdr3_nt: TGTGCCAGCAGCTTAAAGGGGGTCCCCGGGGAGCTGTTTTTT; cdr3_aa: CASSLKGVPGELFF
v_call: TRBV28; d_call: .; j_call: TRBJ1-5; clone_size: .; cdr3_nt: TGTGCCAGCAGTTTTACCTCGACCCGGAGGGATCAGCCCCAGCATTTT; cdr3_aa: CASSFTSTRRDQPQHF
v_call: TRBV7-8; d_call: .; j_call: TRBJ1-2; clone_size: once; cdr3_nt: TGTGCCAGCAGCTTAGGGGGGCAGGCCTACTATGGCTACACCTTC; cdr3_aa: CASSLGGQAYYGYTF
v_call: TRBV11-1; d_call: .; j_call: TRBJ2-5; clone_size: once; cdr3_nt: TGTGCCAGCAGCCGACCTCAAATGGAAGCCCAGTACTTC; cdr3_aa: CASSRPQMEAQYF
v_call: TRBV7-3; d_call: TRBD2; j_call: TRBJ2-1; clone_size: .; cdr3_nt: TGTGCCAGCAGCTTAACCCCGGGGGGTCCCTACAATGAGCAGTTCTTC; cdr3_aa: CASSLTPGGPYNEQFF
v_call: TRBV10-3; d_call: TRBD2; j_call: TRBJ2-1; clone_size: .; cdr3_nt: TGTGCCATCGCAGCGCTAGCGGACCGAGGTGAGCAGTTCTTC; cdr3_aa: CAIAALADRGEQFF
v_call: TRBV5-4; d_call: TRBD2; j_call: TRBJ2-7; clone_size: .; cdr3_nt: TGTGCCAGCCATGAGAGCGGGGGTGGCTACGAGCAGTACTTC; cdr3_aa: CASHESGGGYEQYF
v_call: TRBV5-6; d_call: TRBD1; j_call: TRBJ1-2; clone_size: few; cdr3_nt: TGTGCCAGCAGCTTGTTGTGGACAGGGAACGGCTACACCTTC; cdr3_aa: CASSLLWTGNGYTF
v_call: TRBV6-1; d_call: TRBD2; j_call: TRBJ2-3; clone_size: .; cdr3_nt: TGTGCCAGCAGTGCGCGGGGGGGCAGCACAGATACGCAGTATTTT; cdr3_aa: CASSARGGSTDTQYF
v_call: TRBV4-2; d_call: .; j_call: TRBJ1-1; clone_size: .; cdr3_nt: TGTGCCAGCAGCTTTCAGAACACTGAAGCTTTCTTT; cdr3_aa: CASSFQNTEAFF
v_call: TRBV6-8; d_call: .; j_call: TRBJ2-5; clone_size: .; cdr3_nt: TGTGCCAGCAGTTATCGGGTTTGGGGGAGAGAGACCCAGTACTTC; cdr3_aa: CASSYRVWGRETQYF
v_call: TRBV7-3; d_call: .; j_call: TRBJ1-1; clone_size: .; cdr3_nt: TGTGGGGGCCCTTGTTGGGGCGGGAACACTGAAGCTTTCTTT; cdr3_aa: CGGPCWGGNTEAFF
v_call: TRBV7-8; d_call: .; j_call: TRBJ2-3; clone_size: once; cdr3_nt: TGTGCCAGCAGCTTCCCCTCGGACGGAGGCACAGATACGCAGTATTTT; cdr3_aa: CASSFPSDGGTDTQYF
v_call: TRBV6-5; d_call: .; j_call: TRBJ2-7; clone_size: .; cdr3_nt: TGTGCCAGCAGTTACTCGACTAGTACCTACGAGCAGTACTTC; cdr3_aa: CASSYSTSTYEQYF
v_call: TRBV16; d_call: .; j_call: TRBJ1-2; clone_size: .; cdr3_nt: TGTGCCAGCAGCCAATCTGGGGTTTGGGAACTACCAGGGGGCTACACCTTC; cdr3_aa: CASSQSGVWELPGGYTF
v_call: TRBV9; d_call: .; j_call: TRBJ2-5; clone_size: once; cdr3_nt: TGTGCCAGCAGACTGGAGACCCAGTACTTC; cdr3_aa: CASRLETQYF
v_call: TRBV10-3; d_call: TRBD1; j_call: TRBJ1-5; clone_size: .; cdr3_nt: TGTGCCATCTGGCCCGGGACAGATAATCAGCCCCAGCATTTT; cdr3_aa: CAIWPGTDNQPQHF
v_call: TRBV28; d_call: .; j_call: TRBJ2-2; clone_size: .; cdr3_nt: TGTGCCAGCAGCGTTGGGTTCACCGGGGAGCTGTTTTTT; cdr3_aa: CASSVGFTGELFF
v_call: TRBV6-5; d_call: .; j_call: TRBJ2-1; clone_size: .; cdr3_nt: TGTGCCAGCAGTTACGGGGTACCCTACAATGAGCAGTTCTTC; cdr3_aa: CASSYGVPYNEQFF
v_call: TRBV2; d_call: TRBD1; j_call: TRBJ1-6; clone_size: .; cdr3_nt: TGTGCCAGGGGAGGGACGACGGACGGGACAAGGGGGCCTAATTCACCCCTCCACTTT; cdr3_aa: CARGGTTDGTRGPNSPLHF